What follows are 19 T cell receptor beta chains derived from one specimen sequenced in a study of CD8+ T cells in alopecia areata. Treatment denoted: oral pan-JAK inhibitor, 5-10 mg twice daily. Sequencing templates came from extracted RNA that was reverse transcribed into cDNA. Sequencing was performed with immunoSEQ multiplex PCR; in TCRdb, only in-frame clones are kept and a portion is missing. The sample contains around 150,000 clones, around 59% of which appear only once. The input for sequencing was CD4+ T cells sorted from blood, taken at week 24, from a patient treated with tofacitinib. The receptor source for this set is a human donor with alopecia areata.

This chain's CDR3 is CASSLPKEGRPAEAFF. The DNA of the CDR3 is TGTGCCAGCAGCTTACCGAAGGAAGGCCGTCCGGCTGAAGCTTTCTTT. The V gene is TRBV5-6, the J gene TRBJ1-1; D call uncertain. Germline V gives CDR1 SGHDT, CDR2 YYEEEE. V lost 2 bases and J 6 bases, leaving 20 bases between the germline ends. The CDR3 sequence is 16 residues long.

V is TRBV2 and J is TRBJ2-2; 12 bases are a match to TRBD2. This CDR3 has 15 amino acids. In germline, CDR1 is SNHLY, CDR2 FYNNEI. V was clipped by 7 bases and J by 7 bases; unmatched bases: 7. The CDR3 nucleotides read TGTGCCAGCACCTGGACTAGCGGGGAAATCGGGGAGCTGTTTTTT. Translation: CASTWTSGEIGELFF.

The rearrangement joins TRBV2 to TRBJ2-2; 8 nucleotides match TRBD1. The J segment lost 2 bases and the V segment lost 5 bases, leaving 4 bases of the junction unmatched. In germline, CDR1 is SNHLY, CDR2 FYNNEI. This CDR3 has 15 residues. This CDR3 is CASSPDRVNTGELFF. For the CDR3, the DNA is TGTGCCAGCAGTCCGGACAGGGTAAACACCGGGGAGCTGTTTTTT.

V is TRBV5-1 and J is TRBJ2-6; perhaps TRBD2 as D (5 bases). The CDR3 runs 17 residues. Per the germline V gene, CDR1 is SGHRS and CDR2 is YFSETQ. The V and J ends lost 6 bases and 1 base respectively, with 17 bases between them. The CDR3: CASTPRDASSGANVLTF. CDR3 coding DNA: TGCGCCAGCACCCCCCGGGATGCTAGTTCTGGGGCCAACGTCCTGACTTTC.

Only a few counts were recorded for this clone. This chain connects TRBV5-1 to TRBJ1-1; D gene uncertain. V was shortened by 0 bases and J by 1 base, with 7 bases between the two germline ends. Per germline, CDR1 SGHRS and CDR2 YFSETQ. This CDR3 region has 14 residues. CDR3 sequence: CASSLDNSNTEAFF. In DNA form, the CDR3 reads TGCGCCAGCAGCTTGGACAACTCGAACACTGAAGCTTTCTTT.

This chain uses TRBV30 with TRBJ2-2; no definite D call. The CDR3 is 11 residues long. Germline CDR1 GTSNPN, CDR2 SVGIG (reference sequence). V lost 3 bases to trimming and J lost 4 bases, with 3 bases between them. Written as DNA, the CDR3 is TGTGCCTGGAGCGGCACCGGGGAGCTGTTTTTT. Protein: CAWSGTGELFF. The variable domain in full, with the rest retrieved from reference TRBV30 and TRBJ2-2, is SQTIHQWPATLVQPVGSPLSLECTVEGTSNPNLYWYRQAAGRGLQLLFYSVGIGQISSEVPQNLSASRPQDRQFILSSKKLLLSDSGFYLCAWSGTGELFFGEGSRLTVL.

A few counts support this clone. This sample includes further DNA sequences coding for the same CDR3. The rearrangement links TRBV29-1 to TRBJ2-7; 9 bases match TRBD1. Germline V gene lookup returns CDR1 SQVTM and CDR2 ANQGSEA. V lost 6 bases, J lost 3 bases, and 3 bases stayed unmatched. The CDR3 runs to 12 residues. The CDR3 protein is CSVPGQGYEQYF. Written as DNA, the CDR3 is TGCAGCGTGCCGGGACAGGGCTACGAGCAGTACTTC.

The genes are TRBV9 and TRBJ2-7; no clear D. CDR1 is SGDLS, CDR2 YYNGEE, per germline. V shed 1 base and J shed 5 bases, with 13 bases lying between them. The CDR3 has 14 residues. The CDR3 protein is CASSVSVTRDEQYF. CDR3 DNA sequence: TGTGCCAGCAGCGTATCGGTTACACGGGACGAGCAGTACTTC.

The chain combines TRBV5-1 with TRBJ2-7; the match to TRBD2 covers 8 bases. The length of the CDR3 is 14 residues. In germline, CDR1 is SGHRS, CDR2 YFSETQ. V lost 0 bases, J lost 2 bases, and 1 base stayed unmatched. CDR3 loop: CASSLAGGTYEQYF. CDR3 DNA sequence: TGCGCCAGCAGCTTGGCGGGGGGGACCTACGAGCAGTACTTC.

Written as DNA, the CDR3 is TGTGCCAGCAGCCCGACCCCTACCGGTGGGCCAGAGCAGTTCTTC. Translation gives CASSPTPTGGPEQFF. V gene TRBV7-9 combines with J gene TRBJ2-1; no reliable D call. Trimming removed 5 bases from V and 10 bases from J, with 21 bases in between. The CDR3 runs 15 residues. Germline CDR1 reads SEHNR; CDR2 reads FQNEAQ (reference sequence). The entire variable domain, with the rest obtained from reference TRBV7-9 and TRBJ2-1, is as follows: DTGVSQNPRHKITKRGQNVTFRCDPISEHNRLYWYRQTLGQGPEFLTYFQNEAQLEKSRLLSDRFSAERPKGSFSTLEIQRTEQGDSAMYLCASSPTPTGGPEQFFGPGTRLTVL.

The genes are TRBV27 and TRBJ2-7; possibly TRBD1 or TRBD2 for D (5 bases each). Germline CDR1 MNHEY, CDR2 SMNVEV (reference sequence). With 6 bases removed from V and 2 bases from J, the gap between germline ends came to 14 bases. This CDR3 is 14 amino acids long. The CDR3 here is CASSPGTVTYEQYF. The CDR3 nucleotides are TGTGCCAGCAGCCCGGGGACGGTCACCTACGAGCAGTACTTC.

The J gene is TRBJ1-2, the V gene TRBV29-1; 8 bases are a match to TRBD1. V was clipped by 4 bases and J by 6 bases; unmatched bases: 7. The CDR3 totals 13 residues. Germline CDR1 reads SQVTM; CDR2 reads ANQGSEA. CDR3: CSVVRTGTHGYTF. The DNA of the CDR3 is TGCAGCGTTGTCAGGACAGGGACCCATGGCTACACCTTC.

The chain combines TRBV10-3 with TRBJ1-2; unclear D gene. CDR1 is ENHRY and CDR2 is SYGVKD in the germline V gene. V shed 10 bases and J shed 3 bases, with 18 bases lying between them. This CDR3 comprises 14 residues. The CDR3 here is CATNGLLEDYGYTF. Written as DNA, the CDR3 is TGTGCCACCAACGGGCTACTTGAGGACTATGGCTACACCTTC.

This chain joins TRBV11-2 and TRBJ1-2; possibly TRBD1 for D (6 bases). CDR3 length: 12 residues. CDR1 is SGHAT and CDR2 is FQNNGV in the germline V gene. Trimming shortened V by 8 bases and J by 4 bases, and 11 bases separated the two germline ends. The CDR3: CASSDRSYGYTF. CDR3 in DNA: TGTGCCAGCTCGGACAGATCCTATGGCTACACCTTC. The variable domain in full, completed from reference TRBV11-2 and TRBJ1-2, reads EAGVAQSPRYKIIEKRQSVAFWCNPISGHATLYWYQQILGQGPKLLIQFQNNGVVDDSQLPKDRFSAERLKGVDSTLKIQPAKLEDSAVYLCASSDRSYGYTFGSGTRLTVV.

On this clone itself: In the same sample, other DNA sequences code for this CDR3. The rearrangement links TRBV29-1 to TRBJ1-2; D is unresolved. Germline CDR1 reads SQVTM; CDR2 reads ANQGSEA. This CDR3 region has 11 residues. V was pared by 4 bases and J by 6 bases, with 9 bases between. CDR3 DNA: TGCAGCGTTGGAGGGTCCGATGGCTACACCTTC. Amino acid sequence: CSVGGSDGYTF.

In DNA form, the CDR3 reads TGTGCCAGCAGTAGGGAGGGATGGCCCCTCCACTTT. Translating gives CASSREGWPLHF. The genes are TRBV2 and TRBJ1-6; D ambiguous. Trimming pared 5 bases from V and 13 bases from J, leaving 12 bases between. This CDR3 is built from 12 residues. Germline V CDR1 and CDR2: SNHLY, FYNNEI.

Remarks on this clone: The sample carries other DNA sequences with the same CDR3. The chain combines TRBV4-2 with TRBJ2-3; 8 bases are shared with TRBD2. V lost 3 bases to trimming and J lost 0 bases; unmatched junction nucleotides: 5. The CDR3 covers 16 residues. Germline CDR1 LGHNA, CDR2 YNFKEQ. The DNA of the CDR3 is TGTGCCAGCAGCCAGGGCGCGGGGGGTAGCACAGATACGCAGTATTTT. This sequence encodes CASSQGAGGSTDTQYF.

The CDR3 DNA follows: TGTGCCAGCAGCTCGGGGGGCACCGGGGAGCTGTTTTTT. Translating gives CASSSGGTGELFF. The chain is built from TRBV7-2 and TRBJ2-2; TRBD2 agrees at 7 bases. The CDR3 covers 13 residues. The ends lost 4 bases at V and 4 bases at J; junction bases unmatched: 0. The germline CDR1 and CDR2 sequences are SGHTA and FQGNSA.

For the CDR3, the DNA is TGCAGCGTTCCAACCCGGGCAGCGTATGGCTACACCTTC. Translated, it gives CSVPTRAAYGYTF. The rearrangement uses TRBV29-1 and TRBJ1-2; D not resolved. Between the trimmed V and J ends, which lost 5 bases and 5 bases, there was a span of 15 bases. The V gene's germline CDR1 is SQVTM and CDR2 ANQGSEA. The CDR3 contains 13 residues.